This T cell receptor beta chain was sequenced for a study of graft-versus-host responses after intestinal transplantation. The overall study: Each patient got anti-thymocyte globulin induction, then tacrolimus and steroids for about 3 years. Points from the study as a whole: Graft-versus-host to host-versus-graft clonal ratios in allografts were high in patients with graft-donor T cell macrochimerism. Analysis identified GvH clones in recipient marrow, with some appearing first in ileum or blood.

Regarding this clone: As yet, its antigen is unknown.

This table comes from immunoSEQ multiplex PCR, and its TCRdb copy is limited to in-frame clones, with some not included. The profile shows 85,000 to 90,000 clones, roughly 80% of them singletons. J lost 2 bases, V lost 3 bases, and 7 bases had no gene match. The CDR3 extends over 16 amino acids. The germline CDR1 and CDR2 sequences are MNHEY and SMNVEV (reference sequence). The receptor's source is a human donor who received an intestinal transplant. The source was unstimulated CD8+ T cells sorted from spleen or lymph node cells, collected before intestinal transplant. J is TRBJ2-7 and V is TRBV27; 10 nucleotides match TRBD2. CDR3 in amino acids: CASSFGTSDIPYEQYF. The CDR3 nucleotides are TGTGCCAGCAGTTTTGGGACTAGCGATATCCCCTACGAGCAGTACTTC.